This TCR beta chain was sequenced for a study of blood T cell repertoires in COVID-19. Study overall: The analysed material was cDNA or gDNA that came from T cells, B-cell-depleted T cells, or PBMCs.

V was clipped by 0 bases and J by 12 bases, with 7 bases between them. This CDR3 region has 12 residues. Germline loops: CDR1 SGHDT, CDR2 YYEEEE. Data came from immunoSEQ multiplex PCR; TCRdb stores just in-frame clones and leaves some out. The table shows 280,000 or so clones, with about 89% occurring only once. This chain connects TRBV5-6 to TRBJ1-6, with D hard to call. The source of this sequence is a woman aged 55-75 years with acute or convalescent COVID-19. What was sequenced was peripheral blood. CDR3 sequence reads: CASSLGDVPLHF. The CDR3 coding sequence is TGTGCCAGCAGCTTGGGAGATGTACCCCTCCACTTT.